This T cell receptor beta chain is from a study of blood T cells in healthy people across ages. Looked up from germline, CDR1 is SGHRS and CDR2 is YFSETQ. The CDR3 spans 13 residues. Trimming removed 0 bases at V and 4 bases at J, with 8 bases between. Together with a sample-barcoded 5' primer, a J-beta primer mix was included in a second PCR lasting roughly 6 to 12 cycles. TCRdb re-analysed the 5' RACE reads in MiXCR, keeping a single row per CDR3 protein. Found here are 600,000 to 850,000 distinct CDR3 sequences, approximately 25% of them singletons; the top ten hold roughly a tenth. This clonotype was detected many times. Another study also made use of these data, one on T cells of mothers and their children. From that report: Second-PCR amplification with M1S added sample barcodes and 2-4 random nucleotides. Normalized overlap was always slightly, never significantly, higher in related than unrelated mother-child pairs.

V is TRBV5-1 and J is TRBJ2-7; weak D call: TRBD2 (5 bases). This receptor was taken from a boy aged 10-17 years in good health. Sequencing used blood. The CDR3, as DNA: TGCGCCAGCAGCTTGGCCACGGGATACGAGCAGTACTTC. Protein product: CASSLATGYEQYF.